Below, 32 T cell receptor beta chains from the same sample are listed, as sequenced in a study of beta chain features in type 1 diabetes. Reverse transcribing all isolated RNA meant expressed TCRB transcripts were sequenced. Profiled with immunoSEQ multiplex PCR; TCRdb holds only in-frame clones, not every one. The sample contains about 140,000 clones, about 7% of which appear only once. Material for sequencing was central memory CD4+ T cells from blood. The receptors originated from a woman aged 25-40 years in good health.

This clone appeared many times. This sequence joins TRBV13 and TRBJ2-6, with no clear D. Germline CDR1 PRHDT, CDR2 FYEKMQ (reference sequence). The ends were cut back, 5 bases at V and 4 bases at J, with 15 bases in the middle. This CDR3 region has 16 residues. CDR3 DNA sequence: TGTGCCAGCAGCCGCTTGTTTCAGTCGGGGGCCAACGTCCTGACTTTC. It codes for CASSRLFQSGANVLTF.

CDR3 nucleotide sequence: TGTGCCAGCAGGCGAATCGCAGGGGGCGCGGGTGGCTACACCTTC. This encodes CASRRIAGGAGGYTF. This chain uses TRBV6-1 with TRBJ1-2, with 8 bases fitting TRBD1. CDR3 length equals 15 residues. V lost 6 bases to trimming and J lost 7 bases; unmatched junction nucleotides: 13. In germline, CDR1 is MNHNS, CDR2 SASEGT.

The table lists this clone with a few counts. V gene TRBV7-9 combines with J gene TRBJ2-6; the D gene is possibly TRBD1 (5 bases). In germline, CDR1 is SEHNR, CDR2 FQNEAQ (reference sequence). Between the trimmed V and J ends, which lost 8 bases and 0 bases, there was a span of 17 bases. The CDR3 is made up of 17 amino acids. CDR3 DNA sequence: TGTGCCAGCTCAACCACAGGCCTTCTCTCTGGGGCCAACGTCCTGACTTTC. Protein: CASSTTGLLSGANVLTF.

The chain uses TRBV11-2 and TRBJ2-1, with 9 bases fitting TRBD2. Germline lookup yields CDR1 SGHAT and CDR2 FQNNGV. The trim removed 1 base at V and 8 bases at J, leaving 6 bases unmatched. This CDR3 region has 15 residues. The CDR3 region is CASSLGSGSQYEQFF. The CDR3 bases are TGTGCCAGCAGCTTAGGTAGCGGGAGTCAGTATGAGCAGTTCTTC.

The J gene is TRBJ2-1, the V gene TRBV15; possible D gene TRBD2, 5 bases. V gave up 7 bases and J gave up 5 bases, with 18 bases separating them. CDR1 is LNHNV, CDR2 YYDKDF, per germline (reference sequence). This CDR3 region has 15 residues. DNA of the CDR3: TGTGCCACCACCCGGAGGAACGCCCCAAACAATGAGCAGTTCTTC. It yields the protein CATTRRNAPNNEQFF.

This clone was detected only a few times. V and J are TRBV7-9 and TRBJ1-1; 8 nucleotides agree with TRBD1. CDR1 and CDR2 from the germline V gene are SEHNR and FQNEAQ (reference sequence). V shed 3 bases, J shed 6 bases, and the junction held 9 bases outside the gene matches. The CDR3 consists of 15 residues. CDR3 sequence reads: CASSLGQDLGPEAFF. CDR3 bases: TGTGCCAGCAGCTTGGGACAGGACTTGGGGCCTGAAGCTTTCTTT. Full variable domain (rest looked up from reference TRBV7-9 and TRBJ1-1): DTGVSQNPRHKITKRGQNVTFRCDPISEHNRLYWYRQTLGQGPEFLTYFQNEAQLEKSRLLSDRFSAERPKGSFSTLEIQRTEQGDSAMYLCASSLGQDLGPEAFFGQGTRLTVV.

This clone was seen only a few times. This rearrangement joins TRBV25-1 to TRBJ2-3; 11 bases align to TRBD2. J was trimmed by 5 bases and V by 4 bases; bases with no gene match: 5. Looked up from germline, CDR1 is MGHDK and CDR2 is SYGVNS. This CDR3 has 15 residues. DNA of the CDR3: TGTGCCAGCAGTGTAGCGGGAGGGCTTGAAGATACGCAGTATTTT. Residues: CASSVAGGLEDTQYF.

This clone was counted ten times or more. This chain links TRBV29-1 with TRBJ2-3; D is perhaps TRBD1 (6 bases). Germline-derived CDR1 and CDR2 are SQVTM and ANQGSEA. V shed 6 bases and J shed 1 base, with 11 bases lying between them. The CDR3 contains 13 residues. CDR3 amino acids: CSVRGSGTDTQYF. CDR3 nucleotides: TGCAGCGTCAGGGGTAGTGGCACAGATACGCAGTATTTT.

This chain links TRBV5-1 with TRBJ2-7, with 7 nucleotides matching TRBD1. From germline, CDR1 is SGHRS and CDR2 YFSETQ. V gave up 4 bases and J gave up 2 bases; unmatched junction bases: 6. The CDR3 is 14 amino acids. DNA of the CDR3: TGCGCCAGCAGCGTATCCGGGACAGCCTACGAGCAGTACTTC. Protein product: CASSVSGTAYEQYF.

This sequence joins TRBV28 and TRBJ2-7, with 10 bases identical to TRBD2. There are 15 residues in the CDR3. V gave up 5 bases and J gave up 6 bases; unmatched junction bases: 10. Looked up from germline, CDR1 is MDHEN and CDR2 is SYDVKM. CDR3 protein: CASSPPSGRAGEQYF. The CDR3 nucleotides are TGTGCCAGCAGTCCGCCGAGCGGGAGGGCCGGCGAGCAGTACTTC.

V and J are TRBV14 and TRBJ2-7, with a possible D match to TRBD1 (6 bases). Germline V gives CDR1 SGHDN, CDR2 FVKESK. This CDR3 is 16 amino acids long. Trimming left V 6 bases short and J 7 bases short, with 25 bases between. The CDR3 loop is CASSPMIQGPYLEQYF. CDR3 DNA: TGTGCCAGCAGTCCTATGATACAGGGCCCGTACTTGGAGCAGTACTTC. Filled out from reference TRBV14 and TRBJ2-7, the complete variable domain reads EAGVTQFPSHSVIEKGQTVTLRCDPISGHDNLYWYRRVMGKEIKFLLHFVKESKQDESGMPNNRFLAERTGGTYSTLKVQPAELEDSGVYFCASSPMIQGPYLEQYFGPGTRLTVT.

Concerning this clone: Relative to the germline gene, one junction end is altered; a read error may explain this. The chain uses TRBV28 and TRBJ2-7; D remains ambiguous. The germline V gene has CDR1 MDHEN and CDR2 SYDVKM. The CDR3 runs 15 residues. The CDR3 region is CASILQTSTSYEQYF. The CDR3 region has the DNA TGTGCCAGCATTTTACAGACGTCGACATCCTACGAGCAGTACTTC.

This clone was seen at least ten times. CDR3 in DNA: TGTGCCAGCAGTATGACAGATGGCAATCAGCCCCAGCATTTT. This translates into CASSMTDGNQPQHF. This chain joins TRBV7-2 and TRBJ1-5, with D possibly being TRBD1 (5 bases). Germline CDR1 SGHTA, CDR2 FQGNSA. The V end was cut by 6 bases, the J end by 2 bases, with 11 bases between. CDR3 length: 14 amino acids.

V usage is TRBV19 and J usage is TRBJ1-5, with 8 bases aligning to TRBD1. The junction had 10 bases not matched to a gene; V was cut back by 7 bases and J by 2 bases. Germline loops: CDR1 LNHDA, CDR2 SQIVND (reference sequence). The CDR3 is made up of 16 amino acids. The DNA of the CDR3 is TGTGCCAGTATAAAGTTAGCAGGGGGCCGCAATCAGCCCCAGCATTTT. Residues: CASIKLAGGRNQPQHF.

J is TRBJ2-7 and V is TRBV29-1, with D perhaps matching TRBD1 (5 bases). The CDR3 extends over 12 amino acids. Trimming shortened V by 4 bases and J by 7 bases, and 14 bases separated the two germline ends. Germline V gives CDR1 SQVTM, CDR2 ANQGSEA. Written as DNA, the CDR3 is TGCAGCGTTGTAGCAGGGATTGGAGAGCAGTACTTC. It translates to CSVVAGIGEQYF.

The V call is TRBV30, the J call TRBJ1-5, with unresolved D. Germline CDR1 and CDR2: GTSNPN and SVGIG (reference sequence). There are 13 residues in the CDR3. Trimming removed 0 bases at V and 6 bases at J, with 9 bases between. This CDR3 reads CAWSVREGQPQHF. The CDR3 DNA reads as TGTGCCTGGAGTGTGAGGGAGGGTCAGCCCCAGCATTTT.

This clone was counted only a few times. This chain links TRBV7-2 with TRBJ2-2, with D perhaps matching TRBD1 (5 bases). Germline CDR1 and CDR2: SGHTA and FQGNSA. Trimming pared 3 bases from V and 4 bases from J, leaving 12 bases between. CDR3 size: 15 residues. The CDR3 protein is CASSFRQSFTGELFF. CDR3 in DNA: TGTGCCAGCAGCTTCAGACAGAGCTTCACCGGGGAGCTGTTTTTT.

The CDR3, as DNA: TGTGCCACCAGCAGACCTAAAGAGACCCAGTACTTC. Its translation is CATSRPKETQYF. The chain carries TRBV15 and TRBJ2-5, with D hard to call. V was clipped by 2 bases and J by 3 bases, with 4 bases between them. The length of the CDR3 is 12 residues. From germline, CDR1 is LNHNV and CDR2 YYDKDF (reference sequence).

This chain joins TRBV28 and TRBJ2-7; D may be TRBD2 (7 bases). The CDR3 extends over 16 amino acids. The germline CDR1 and CDR2 sequences are MDHEN and SYDVKM. Trimming took off 4 bases at V and 5 bases at J, with 21 bases between the two ends. The CDR3 DNA follows: TGTGCCAGCAGTTCGCCCCGAGGGGGGGCGCAGGACGAGCAGTACTTC. This codes for CASSSPRGGAQDEQYF.

This rearrangement joins TRBV10-3 to TRBJ2-7; 8 bases map to TRBD2. This CDR3 has 15 residues. Germline V gene data show CDR1 as ENHRY and CDR2 as SYGVKD. J was trimmed by 4 bases and V by 3 bases; bases with no gene match: 8. The CDR3 DNA reads TGTGCCATCAGTGAATCAGCGGGAGACGGTTACGAGCAGTACTTC. As protein: CAISESAGDGYEQYF.

This chain uses TRBV4-3 with TRBJ2-2; weak D call: TRBD1 (5 bases). This CDR3 is built from 14 residues. The germline V gene encodes CDR1 LGHNA and CDR2 YSLEER. V gave up 4 bases and J gave up 1 base, with 7 bases separating them. As DNA, the CDR3 is TGCGCCAGCAGCCGGCAGGGGAACACCGGGGAGCTGTTTTTT. This gives the protein CASSRQGNTGELFF.

CDR3 region: CASSLAQHTDTQYF. In DNA, the CDR3 is TGTGCCAGCAGTCTAGCGCAACACACAGATACGCAGTATTTT. This chain joins TRBV6-1 and TRBJ2-3; possible D gene TRBD2, 6 bases. CDR1 is MNHNS and CDR2 is SASEGT in the germline V gene. Trimming removed 5 bases at V and 2 bases at J, with 11 bases between. CDR3 size: 14 residues.

This clone was seen at least ten times. The rearrangement uses TRBV6-6 and TRBJ1-2; 7 nucleotides match TRBD1. The CDR3 contains 16 residues. Germline V lookup: CDR1 MNHNY, CDR2 SVGAGI (reference sequence). V was clipped by 4 bases and J by 6 bases; unmatched bases: 14. Here the CDR3 DNA reads TGTGCCAGCAGTTCGATATCTGGACAGGCTGGGGATGGCTACACCTTC. Its translation is CASSSISGQAGDGYTF.

Points on this clone: Additional DNA sequences in this sample encode the identical CDR3. This chain links TRBV30 with TRBJ1-3; D is unclear. Germline V gene data show CDR1 as GTSNPN and CDR2 as SVGIG (reference sequence). Trimming removed 1 base from V and 0 bases from J, with 4 bases in between. The CDR3 consists of 13 residues. CDR3 DNA: TGTGCCTGGAGTGATAACTCTGGAAACACCATATATTTT. Its protein product is CAWSDNSGNTIYF.

There are many counts of this clone. The V gene is TRBV29-1, the J gene TRBJ2-5, with D hard to call. This CDR3 has 10 residues. Trimming took 6 bases from V and 3 from J, leaving 5 bases between them. The germline V gene has CDR1 SQVTM and CDR2 ANQGSEA. CDR3 sequence: CSVREETQYF. The CDR3 bases are TGCAGCGTACGCGAAGAGACCCAGTACTTC. Using reference TRBV29-1 and TRBJ2-5 for the parts outside the CDR3, the full variable domain is SAVISQKPSRDICQRGTSLTIQCQVDSQVTMMFWYRQQPGQSLTLIATANQGSEATYESGFVIDKFPISRPNLTFSTLTVSNMSPEDSSIYLCSVREETQYFGPGTRLLVL.

This clone showed up many times. This chain links TRBV2 with TRBJ2-7, with no clear D. The V gene lost 4 bases and the J gene lost 2 bases, with 3 bases spanning the gap. CDR3 length: 11 residues. The V gene's germline CDR1 is SNHLY and CDR2 FYNNEI. This chain's CDR3 is CASSAAYEQYF. The CDR3 nucleotides are TGTGCCAGCAGTGCAGCCTACGAGCAGTACTTC.

This clone was found a few times. The chain links TRBV11-2 to TRBJ2-7; 10 nucleotides match TRBD2. Germline CDR1 and CDR2: SGHAT and FQNNGV. V trimming: 3 bases; J trimming: 5 bases; junction bases outside the gene matches: 1. The CDR3 totals 13 residues. The CDR3 DNA is TGTGCCAGCAGCTTTCTAGCGGGAGACGAGCAGTACTTC. Translation gives CASSFLAGDEQYF.

This clone was seen many times. V is TRBV7-9 and J is TRBJ2-1; the match to TRBD2 covers 7 bases. V lost 5 bases and J lost 9; bases outside the gene matches: 7. Germline assignment: CDR1 SEHNR and CDR2 FQNEAQ (reference sequence). CDR3 length equals 13 residues. The CDR3 region has the DNA TGTGCCAGCAGCCGAGGGACTACTAGTGAGCAGTTCTTC. This encodes CASSRGTTSEQFF.

This clone was picked up a small number of times. The chain carries TRBV5-1 and TRBJ2-1, with TRBD2 matching 10 bases. CDR1 and CDR2 (germline): SGHRS, YFSETQ. This CDR3 spans 12 amino acids. Germline trimming cut 4 bases from V and 9 bases from J; bases unmatched to any gene: 1. This CDR3 is CASSGTSVEQFF. CDR3 in DNA: TGCGCCAGCAGCGGGACTAGCGTTGAGCAGTTCTTC.

This clone has just a few counts. The chain couples TRBV7-8 to TRBJ1-5, with TRBD1 matching 8 bases. V dropped 0 bases and J dropped 7; count of bases not matched to a gene: 5. The CDR3 contains 15 residues. From germline, CDR1 is SGHVS and CDR2 FQNEAQ. The CDR3 bases are TGTGCCAGCAGCTTAGCGCAGGGGGCAGGGCAGCCCCAGCATTTT. Translating it yields CASSLAQGAGQPQHF.

This chain links TRBV4-1 with TRBJ2-3, with 8 bases matching TRBD2. Trimming removed 8 bases from V and 5 bases from J; junction bases left unmatched: 6. Germline V gene sequence: CDR1 MGHRA, CDR2 YSYEKL. CDR3 size: 13 residues. This CDR3 is CASASGSRDTQYF. The CDR3 bases are TGCGCCAGCGCCAGCGGGAGTAGAGATACGCAGTATTTT.

This clone was seen many times. The chain employs TRBV28 and TRBJ2-7; no firm D call. Trimming pared 5 bases from V and 3 bases from J, leaving 8 bases between. This CDR3 is built from 12 residues. Per germline, CDR1 MDHEN and CDR2 SYDVKM. The CDR3 nucleotides are TGTGCCAGCAGTCCAACAAGCTACGAGCAGTACTTC. Its translation is CASSPTSYEQYF.